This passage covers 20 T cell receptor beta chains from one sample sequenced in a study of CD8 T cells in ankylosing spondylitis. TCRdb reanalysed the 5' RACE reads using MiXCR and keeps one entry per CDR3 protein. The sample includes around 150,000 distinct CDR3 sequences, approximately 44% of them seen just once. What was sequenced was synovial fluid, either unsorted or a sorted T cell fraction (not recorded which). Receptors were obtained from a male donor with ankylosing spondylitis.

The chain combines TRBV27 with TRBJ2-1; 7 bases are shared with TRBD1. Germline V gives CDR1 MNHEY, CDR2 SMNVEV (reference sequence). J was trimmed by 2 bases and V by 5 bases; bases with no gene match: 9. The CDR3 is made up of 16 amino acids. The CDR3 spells CASSLLLGQAYNEQFF. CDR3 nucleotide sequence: TGTGCCAGCAGTCTACTACTCGGACAGGCCTACAATGAGCAGTTCTTC.

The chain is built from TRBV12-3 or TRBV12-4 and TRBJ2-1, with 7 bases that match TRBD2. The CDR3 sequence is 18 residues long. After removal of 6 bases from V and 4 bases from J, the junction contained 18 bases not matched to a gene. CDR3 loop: CASSPGLEPFHFYNEQFF. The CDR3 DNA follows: TGTGCCAGCAGCCCCGGACTAGAGCCCTTCCACTTTTACAATGAGCAGTTCTTC.

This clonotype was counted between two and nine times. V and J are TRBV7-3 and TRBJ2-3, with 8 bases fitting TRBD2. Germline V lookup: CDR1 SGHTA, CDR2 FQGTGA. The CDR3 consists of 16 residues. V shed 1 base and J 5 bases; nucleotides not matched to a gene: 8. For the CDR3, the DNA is TGTGCCAGCAGCTTAATTGGCGGGAGCGGGGGAGATACGCAGTATTTT. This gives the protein CASSLIGGSGGDTQYF.

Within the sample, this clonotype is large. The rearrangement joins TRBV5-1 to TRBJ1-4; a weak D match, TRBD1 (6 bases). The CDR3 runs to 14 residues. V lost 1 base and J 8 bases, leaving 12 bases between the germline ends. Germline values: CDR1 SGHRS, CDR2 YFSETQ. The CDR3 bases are TGCGCCAGCAGCTTGTACCCGGACAGCGAAAAACTGTTTTTT. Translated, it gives CASSLYPDSEKLFF.

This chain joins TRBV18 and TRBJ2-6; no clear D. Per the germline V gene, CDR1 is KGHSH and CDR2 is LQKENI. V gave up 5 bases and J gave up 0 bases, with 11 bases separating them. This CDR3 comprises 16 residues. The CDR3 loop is CASSYIVSSGANVLTF. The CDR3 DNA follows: TGTGCCAGCTCATATATCGTAAGCTCTGGGGCCAACGTCCTGACTTTC.

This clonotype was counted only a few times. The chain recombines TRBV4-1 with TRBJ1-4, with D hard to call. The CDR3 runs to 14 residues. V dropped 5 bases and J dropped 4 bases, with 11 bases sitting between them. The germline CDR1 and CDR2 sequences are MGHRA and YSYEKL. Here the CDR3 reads CASSSPANNEKLFF. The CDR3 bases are TGCGCCAGCAGCTCCCCAGCCAATAATGAAAAACTGTTTTTT.

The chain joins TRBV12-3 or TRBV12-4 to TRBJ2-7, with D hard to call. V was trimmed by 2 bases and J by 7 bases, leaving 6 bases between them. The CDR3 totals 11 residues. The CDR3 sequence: CASSLTREQYF. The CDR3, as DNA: TGTGCCAGCAGTTTAACCCGGGAGCAGTACTTC.

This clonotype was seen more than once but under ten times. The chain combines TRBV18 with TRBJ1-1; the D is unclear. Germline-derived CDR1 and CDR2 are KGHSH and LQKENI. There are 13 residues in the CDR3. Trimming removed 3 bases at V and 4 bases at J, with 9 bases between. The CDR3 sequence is CASSPPWPTEAFF. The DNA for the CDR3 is TGTGCCAGCTCACCCCCCTGGCCCACTGAAGCTTTCTTT. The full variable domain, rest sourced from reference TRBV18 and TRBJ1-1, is NAGVMQNPRHLVRRRGQEARLRCSPMKGHSHVYWYRQLPEEGLKFMVYLQKENIIDESGMPKERFSAEFPKEGPSILRIQQVVRGDSAAYFCASSPPWPTEAFFGQGTRLTVV.

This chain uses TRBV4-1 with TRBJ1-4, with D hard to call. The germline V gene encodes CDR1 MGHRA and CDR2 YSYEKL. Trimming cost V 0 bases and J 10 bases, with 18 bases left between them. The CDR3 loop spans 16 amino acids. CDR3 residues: CASSQEVGIIVGKLFF. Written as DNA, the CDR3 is TGCGCCAGCAGCCAAGAGGTGGGGATAATAGTGGGAAAACTGTTTTTT.

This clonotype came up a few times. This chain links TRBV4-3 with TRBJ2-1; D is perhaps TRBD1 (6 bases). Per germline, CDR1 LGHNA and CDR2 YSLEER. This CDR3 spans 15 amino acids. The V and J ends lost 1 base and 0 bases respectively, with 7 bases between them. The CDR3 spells CASSQGTASYNEQFF. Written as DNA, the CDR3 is TGCGCCAGCAGCCAAGGGACAGCCTCCTACAATGAGCAGTTCTTC.

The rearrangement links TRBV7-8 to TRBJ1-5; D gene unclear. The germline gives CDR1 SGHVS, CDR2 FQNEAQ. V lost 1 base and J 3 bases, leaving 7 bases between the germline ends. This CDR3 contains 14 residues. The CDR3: CASSLVGNNQPQHF. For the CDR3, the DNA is TGTGCCAGCAGCTTAGTAGGAAACAATCAGCCCCAGCATTTT.

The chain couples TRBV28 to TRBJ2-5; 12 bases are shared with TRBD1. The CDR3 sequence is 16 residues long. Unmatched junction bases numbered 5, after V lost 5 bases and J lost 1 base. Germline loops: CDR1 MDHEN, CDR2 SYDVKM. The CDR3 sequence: CASSGDRGPSQETQYF. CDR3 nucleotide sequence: TGTGCCAGCAGTGGGGACAGGGGGCCGTCCCAAGAGACCCAGTACTTC.

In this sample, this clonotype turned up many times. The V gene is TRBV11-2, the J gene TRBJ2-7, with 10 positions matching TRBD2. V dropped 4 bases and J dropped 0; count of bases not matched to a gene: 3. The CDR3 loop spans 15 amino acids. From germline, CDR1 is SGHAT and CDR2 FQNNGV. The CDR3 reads CASSWTSGPSYEQYF. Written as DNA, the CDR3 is TGTGCCAGCAGCTGGACTAGCGGACCCTCCTACGAGCAGTACTTC.

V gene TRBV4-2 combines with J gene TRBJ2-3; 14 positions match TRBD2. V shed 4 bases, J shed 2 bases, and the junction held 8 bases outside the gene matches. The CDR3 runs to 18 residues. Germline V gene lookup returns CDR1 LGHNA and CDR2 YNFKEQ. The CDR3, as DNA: TGTGCCAGCAGCCCATGGACTAGCGGGGGGCCTTCCACAGATACGCAGTATTTT. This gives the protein CASSPWTSGGPSTDTQYF.

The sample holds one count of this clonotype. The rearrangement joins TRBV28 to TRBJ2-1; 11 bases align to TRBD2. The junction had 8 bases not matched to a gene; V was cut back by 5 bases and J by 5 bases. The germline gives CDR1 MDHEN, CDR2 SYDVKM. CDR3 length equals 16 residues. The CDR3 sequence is CASSLTGTSGNNEQFF. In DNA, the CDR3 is TGTGCCAGCAGTCTAACCGGGACTAGCGGAAACAATGAGCAGTTCTTC. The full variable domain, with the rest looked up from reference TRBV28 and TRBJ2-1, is DVKVTQSSRYLVKRTGEKVFLECVQDMDHENMFWYRQDPGLGLRLIYFSYDVKMKEKGDIPEGYSVSREKKERFSLILESASTNQTSMYLCASSLTGTSGNNEQFFGPGTRLTVL.

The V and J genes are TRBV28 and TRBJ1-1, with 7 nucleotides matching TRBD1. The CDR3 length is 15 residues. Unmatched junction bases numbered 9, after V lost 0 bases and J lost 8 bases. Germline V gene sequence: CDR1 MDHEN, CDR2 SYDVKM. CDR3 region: CASSLCPGQLEEAFF. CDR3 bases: TGTGCCAGCAGTTTATGCCCGGGACAGCTCGAAGAAGCTTTCTTT.

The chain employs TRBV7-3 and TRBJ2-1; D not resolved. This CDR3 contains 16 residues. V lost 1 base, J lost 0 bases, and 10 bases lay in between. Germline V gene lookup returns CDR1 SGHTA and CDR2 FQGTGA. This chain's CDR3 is CASSLIGFLSYNEQFF. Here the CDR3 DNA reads TGTGCCAGCAGCTTAATTGGATTCCTCTCCTACAATGAGCAGTTCTTC.

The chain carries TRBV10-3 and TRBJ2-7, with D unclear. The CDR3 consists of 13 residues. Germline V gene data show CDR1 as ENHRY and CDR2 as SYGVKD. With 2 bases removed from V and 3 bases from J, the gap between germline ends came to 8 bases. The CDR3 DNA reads TGTGCCATCAGTGAGCCCCAAGGCTACGAGCAGTACTTC. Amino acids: CAISEPQGYEQYF.

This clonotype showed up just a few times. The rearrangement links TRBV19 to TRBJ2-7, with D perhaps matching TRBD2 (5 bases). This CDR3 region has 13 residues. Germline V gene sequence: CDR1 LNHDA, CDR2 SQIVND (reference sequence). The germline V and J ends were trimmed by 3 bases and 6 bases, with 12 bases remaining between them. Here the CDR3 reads CASSIRSGFEQYF. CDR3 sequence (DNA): TGTGCCAGTAGTATCCGGTCGGGGTTCGAGCAGTACTTC. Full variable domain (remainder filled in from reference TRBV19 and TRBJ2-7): DGGITQSPKYLFRKEGQNVTLSCEQNLNHDAMYWYRQDPGQGLRLIYYSQIVNDFQKGDIAEGYSVSREKKESFPLTVTSAQKNPTAFYLCASSIRSGFEQYFGPGTRLTVT.

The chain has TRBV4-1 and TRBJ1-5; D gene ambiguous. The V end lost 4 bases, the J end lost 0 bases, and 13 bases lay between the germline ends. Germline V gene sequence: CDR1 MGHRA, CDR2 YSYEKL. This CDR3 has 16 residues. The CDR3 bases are TGCGCCAGCAGCCTGGGCCTCGTTTATAGCAATCAGCCCCAGCATTTT. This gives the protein CASSLGLVYSNQPQHF.